Described below is a single T cell receptor beta chain sequence and its context. TCRdb reprocessed the 5' RACE reads via MiXCR and lists one record per CDR3 protein. The data show about 94,000 distinct CDR3 sequences, about 8.8% seen once. This sample stems from a study of T cells after yellow fever vaccination. Whole-study results and caveats: Among all clonotypes, a small share was observed in both CD4 and CD8 compartments. Subsequent booster samples again held most clones from primary vaccination (more than 95% CD4, roughly 91% CD8). Bulk-population clonotypes that are abundant could appear as contaminants in FACS-sorted repertoires. Peaking faster, on day 5 versus 15, the secondary response was nonetheless weaker.

This CDR3 region has 16 residues. CDR1 is SGHRS and CDR2 is YFSETQ in the germline V gene. The V gene end was trimmed by 0 bases and the J gene end by 0 bases; junction bases not matched to a gene: 1. The chain has TRBV5-1 and TRBJ2-4, with TRBD2 matching 9 bases. The sample here was CD8+ T cells not binding an NS4B(214-222) dextramer, sorted from PBMCs, taken more than 14 days after the first yellow fever vaccination. This clonotype was sampled from a man between 18 and 29 years old who received the YFV17D yellow fever vaccine. CDR3 protein: CASSLASGVAKNIQYF. CDR3 nucleotides: TGCGCCAGCAGCTTGGCTAGCGGGGTAGCCAAAAACATTCAGTACTTC.